These T cell receptor beta chains were read from a single sample in a study of preoperative IRX-2 immunotherapy in early breast cancer. The assay was immunoSEQ multiplex PCR, and TCRdb's table has in-frame clones only and misses some. The table shows roughly 93,000 clones, with about nine tenths occurring only once. The starting material was tumor tissue, obtained after IRX-2 immunotherapy. The source of these receptors is a human donor with breast cancer. CDR3s include the opening cysteine and the closing phenylalanine or tryptophan. D genes are given only for firm matches. Size tells how often a clone was seen (once, few, many) or the class of an expanded clone, and some rows leave it out.

>NA|TRBD2|TRBJ2-5|TRBV11-3
CASSLRTSGPRTQYF
TGTGCCAGCAGCCTCCGGACTAGCGGGCCCAGGACCCAGTACTTC
>NA|TRBD1|TRBJ1-1|TRBV28
CASSNRQGESTEAFF
TGTGCCAGCAGTAACAGACAGGGAGAGTCCACTGAAGCTTTCTTT
>few|NA|TRBJ2-5|TRBV19
CASSPPRGMETQYF
TGTGCCAGTAGTCCCCCACGGGGAATGGAGACCCAGTACTTC
>NA|NA|TRBJ1-1|TRBV5-1
CASSLEGGGTEAFF
TGCGCCAGCAGCTTGGAAGGGGGAGGAACTGAAGCTTTCTTT
>NA|NA|TRBJ1-6|TRBV6-8
CASSWMEENSPLHF
TGTGCCAGCAGTTGGATGGAAGAAAATTCACCCCTCCACTTT
>once|NA|TRBJ1-5|TRBV19
CASSRGTGNQPQHF
TGTGCCAGTAGTCGCGGGACGGGCAATCAGCCCCAGCATTTT
>NA|NA|TRBJ1-2|TRBV28
CASSTPQGSRYGYTF
TGTGCCAGCAGTACCCCCCAGGGGTCGCGCTATGGCTACACCTTC
>once|NA|TRBJ1-2|TRBV6-8
CASSASGTFYSYTF
TGTGCCAGCAGTGCTTCCGGGACATTCTATAGCTACACCTTC
>NA|NA|TRBJ2-1|TRBV18
CASSPTDRYNEQFF
TGTGCCAGCTCACCCACCGACAGATACAATGAGCAGTTCTTC
>NA|NA|TRBJ1-1|TRBV19
CASRPGRRTEAFF
TGTGCCAGTAGACCCGGGCGGAGAACTGAAGCTTTCTTT
>NA|TRBD2|TRBJ2-3|TRBV19
CASSNVLGTSGDTQYF
TGTGCCAGTAGTAATGTACTCGGGACTAGCGGCGATACGCAGTATTTT
>few|NA|TRBJ1-5|TRBV11-3
CASSLVQGNQPQHF
TGTGCCAGCAGCTTAGTACAGGGCAATCAGCCCCAGCATTTT
>few|TRBD1|TRBJ1-5|TRBV28
CASRPNRGQGVSQPQHF
TGTGCCAGCAGACCCAACCGGGGGCAGGGGGTAAGTCAGCCCCAGCATTTT
>NA|NA|TRBJ2-1|TRBV10-1
CASSENSLNNEQFF
TGCGCCAGCAGTGAAAATTCCTTAAACAATGAGCAGTTCTTC
>NA|NA|TRBJ2-1|TRBV7-6
CASSLGQGVDNEQFF
TGTGCCAGCAGCTTGGGGCAGGGAGTTGACAATGAGCAGTTCTTC
>NA|TRBD1|TRBJ1-2|TRBV9
CASTAGTGGGYGYTF
TGTGCCAGTACCGCCGGGACAGGGGGTGGCTATGGCTACACCTTC
>NA|NA|TRBJ2-7|TRBV29-1
CSASSTDYEQYF
TGCAGCGCCTCATCTACGGACTACGAGCAGTACTTC
>NA|NA|TRBJ1-6|TRBV28
CASNLGLGNSPLHF
TGTGCCAGCAACCTAGGGTTGGGTAATTCACCCCTCCACTTT
>NA|NA|TRBJ2-2|TRBV11-3
CASSLDPAGPNTGELFF
TGTGCCAGCAGCTTAGATCCCGCAGGACCTAACACCGGGGAGCTGTTTTTT
>NA|NA|TRBJ1-3|TRBV18
CASSNSLTQSLGNTIYF
TGTGCCAGCTCAAATTCCCTGACACAAAGCCTCGGAAACACCATATATTTT
>NA|NA|TRBJ1-2|TRBV7-1
CASSLRGSSYGYTF
TGTGCCAGCAGCTTGAGGGGGTCGTCCTATGGCTACACCTTC
>few|NA|TRBJ2-7|TRBV7-1
CASTHQGLDEQYF
TGTGCCAGCACCCATCAGGGGCTAGACGAGCAGTACTTC
>NA|NA|TRBJ1-2|TRBV30
CAWIRSWGYTF
TGTGCCTGGATCCGATCGTGGGGCTACACCTTC
>NA|TRBD1|TRBJ2-3|TRBV5-1
CASSYGQGSSTDTQYF
TGCGCCAGCAGCTACGGACAGGGCAGTAGCACAGATACGCAGTATTTT
>NA|NA|TRBJ2-7|TRBV11-3
CASSLPGQRSAYEQYF
TGTGCCAGCAGCTTGCCCGGACAGCGATCCGCCTACGAGCAGTACTTC
>NA|NA|TRBJ1-6|TRBV19
CASSIETNSPLHF
TGTGCCAGTAGTATTGAGACCAATTCACCCCTCCACTTT
>NA|NA|TRBJ1-2|TRBV6-8
CASTHGGGGYTF
TGTGCCAGCACCCACGGCGGGGGTGGCTACACCTTC